The sequence of this TCR beta chain was determined in a study of T cell clonotyping in hematopoietic cell transplantation (dated by TCRdb to about 2021). General notes on the study: The study collected 130 or so blood samples from 35 consecutive transplant recipients and their related donors. Patients were recruited between September 2015 and January 2017 and followed until late 2020 or death. The investigation overall reported the following: Donor and pretransplant recipient Inverse Simpson Index values predicted broader posttransplant TCR repertoire diversity. The sample size was limited, and CD4 and CD8 repertoire contributions could not be separated because cells were not sorted. After transplant, TCR diversity in recipients dropped, and pathologically expanded clonotypes increased progressively from day 30 to day 180. Just a small fraction of recipient repertoires overlapped with donor repertoires, and more than 97% appeared de novo at the given depth.

CDR1 and CDR2 were assigned from the germline V gene as SGHVS and FNYEAQ. At the junction V is shortened by 5 bases and J by 7 bases, with 9 bases in between. The CDR3 has 12 amino acids, counting the end cysteine and phenylalanine. Only the CDR3 portion is preserved as DNA: 36 bases, with reading frame beginning at the first base. As regards this clone: Its cognate antigen has yet to be identified. The sample holds no much larger clone one base away, and base qualities are not on file.

Interpreted using the paper, the time point label stands for: 30 days after allo-HCT. Blood samples were obtained from recipients approximately 28 days before transplant and at days 30, 100 and 180 after transplant. Nuclei Lysis Solution was used to extract genomic DNA from fresh or cryopreserved unfractionated peripheral blood mononuclear cells. The immunoSEQ assay, a bias-controlled multiplex PCR with V- and J-specific primers, was used to amplify TCR beta CDR3 regions from genomic DNA. In a second PCR step, the CDR3 amplicons were tagged with a proprietary barcode plus Illumina adapter sequences. An Illumina MiSeq instrument was used to sequence the CDR3 libraries. The paper's processing steps were these. Export and quality control were done with immunoSEQ Analyzer 3.0, while downstream analyses used R Bioconductor and Immunarch. Repertoire metrics were calculated using only productive rearrangements within the normalized downsampled data set. Clonotypes larger than 5 templates in the normalized cohort were defined as pathologically expanded. The Inverse Simpson Index was used to measure repertoire diversity. To capture all clonotypes, CMV-specificity analyses were performed on the non-normalized data set. In TCRdb, the immuneACCESS table is reduced to in-frame sequences with V and J assigned. These tables do not hold every clone; where another copy was compared, an unresolved V gene accounts for under half, and the others remain unexplained. The V and J calls and clone size were taken over from that table, and D and trimming were inferred from the DNA. The sample table holds around 4,000 clones, of which about 95% were seen once. The ten largest clones capture roughly 0.93% of the sample.

The rearranged segments are TRBV7-6 and TRBJ2-1, with the identity of the D gene unclear. The sequence came from a male patient aged 50 to 60 who had an allogeneic stem cell transplant from a related donor, so the T cells may come from the graft donor. Some clones in this sample may be carry-over from other donors' samples. This specimen was PBMCs, taken 30 days after allogeneic stem cell transplant. Here is the DNA: TGTGCCAGCAGCCCGCAGGCTAATGAGCAGTTCTTC. It translates as CASSPQANEQFF. The full variable domain, with segments outside the CDR3 supplied by the reference TRBV7-6 and TRBJ2-1 proteins, appears as GAGVSQSPRYKVTKRGQDVALRCDPISGHVSLYWYRQALGQGPEFLTYFNYEAQQDKSGLPNDRFSAERPEGSISTLTIQRTEQRDSAMYRCASSPQANEQFFGPGTRLTVL.